The 24 T cell receptor beta chains reported below all come from one sample, sequenced in a study of shared clonotypes between healthy human individuals. Data came from immunoSEQ multiplex PCR; TCRdb stores just in-frame clones and leaves some out. The table has 2 million to 2.5 million clones, roughly 93% seen once. The sequenced sample was naive CD4+ T cells from PBMCs. Subset described: CD45RA+ positively selected. Receptors were obtained from a man between 18 and 35 years old in good health. Some clones in this sample may be carry-over from other donors' samples.

The chain has TRBV10-3 and TRBJ1-2; D is unclear. Germline CDR1 reads ENHRY; CDR2 reads SYGVKD. The CDR3 totals 16 residues. Between the trimmed V and J ends, which lost 0 bases and 6 bases, there was a span of 17 bases. CDR3 coding DNA: TGTGCCATCAGTGAGTCGACTGGGTCCCGGACCCATGGCTACACCTTC. Translating it yields CAISESTGSRTHGYTF.

This chain uses TRBV9 with TRBJ2-7; 9 bases align to TRBD2. This CDR3 spans 17 amino acids. Germline CDR1 reads SGDLS; CDR2 reads YYNGEE. V was clipped by 3 bases and J by 5 bases; unmatched bases: 15. CDR3 loop: CASSGLSKCLAGDEQYF. The CDR3 nucleotides read TGTGCCAGCAGCGGACTTTCTAAGTGTTTAGCGGGAGACGAGCAGTACTTC.

The V and J genes are TRBV29-1 and TRBJ2-7; TRBD1 might be the D (5 bases). V lost 6 bases, J lost 6 bases, and 9 bases lay in between. This CDR3 spans 10 amino acids. Per the germline V gene, CDR1 is SQVTM and CDR2 is ANQGSEA. Written as DNA, the CDR3 is TGCAGCGTCAGGACAACCGAGCAGTACTTC. Translation gives CSVRTTEQYF.

The rearrangement uses TRBV9 and TRBJ2-5; 9 nucleotides line up with TRBD1. After removal of 2 bases from V and 5 bases from J, the junction contained 7 bases not matched to a gene. CDR1 and CDR2 (germline): SGDLS, YYNGEE. This CDR3 is built from 15 residues. The DNA for the CDR3 is TGTGCCAGCAGCGTCCGGGACAGGGTTTGGGAGACCCAGTACTTC. It translates to CASSVRDRVWETQYF. The full variable domain, completed using reference TRBV9 and TRBJ2-5, is DSGVTQTPKHLITATGQRVTLRCSPRSGDLSVYWYQQSLDQGLQFLIQYYNGEERAKGNILERFSAQQFPDLHSELNLSSLELGDSALYFCASSVRDRVWETQYFGPGTRLLVL.

V and J are TRBV10-1 and TRBJ1-5, with D possibly TRBD1 on 6 matching bases. CDR3 length: 12 residues. The germline V and J ends were trimmed by 5 bases and 6 bases, with 8 bases remaining between them. The germline CDR1 and CDR2 sequences are WNHNN and SYGVQD (reference sequence). In nucleotides, the CDR3 is TGCGCCAGCAGTACAGGGAGTCAGCCCCAGCATTTT. Its protein is CASSTGSQPQHF.

This chain links TRBV9 with TRBJ1-1, with 7 bases fitting TRBD1. Germline CDR1 SGDLS, CDR2 YYNGEE. The CDR3 is 14 amino acids. V dropped 0 bases and J dropped 10; count of bases not matched to a gene: 9. CDR3 residues: CASSVDRGWIGAFF. The CDR3 region has the DNA TGTGCCAGCAGCGTAGACAGGGGATGGATTGGAGCTTTCTTT.

J is TRBJ2-3 and V is TRBV7-2; TRBD2 aligns across 9 bases. This CDR3 region has 17 residues. The V segment lost 2 bases and the J segment 5 bases; nucleotides outside the gene matches: 11. Germline V CDR1 and CDR2: SGHTA, FQGNSA. The CDR3 loop is CASSLYGVAGVGDTQYF. The CDR3 DNA reads as TGTGCCAGCAGCTTATATGGTGTAGCGGGAGTGGGAGATACGCAGTATTTT.

The chain links TRBV7-2 to TRBJ2-7; D possibly corresponds to TRBD1 (5 bases). Trimming removed 1 base at V and 6 bases at J, with 13 bases between. Germline V CDR1 and CDR2: SGHTA, FQGNSA. The CDR3 spans 14 residues. CDR3 sequence (DNA): TGTGCCAGCAGCTTAGAGGGGCCCCTGGGCGAGCAGTACTTC. Protein sequence: CASSLEGPLGEQYF. Filled out from reference TRBV7-2 and TRBJ2-7, the complete variable domain reads GAGVSQSPSNKVTEKGKDVELRCDPISGHTALYWYRQSLGQGLEFLIYFQGNSAPDKSGLPSDRFSAERTGGSVSTLTIQRTQQEDSAVYLCASSLEGPLGEQYFGPGTRLTVT.

This clone appeared once. This chain connects TRBV9 to TRBJ2-5; 12 positions match TRBD2. In germline, CDR1 is SGDLS, CDR2 YYNGEE. The CDR3 has 17 residues. V lost 0 bases, J lost 1 base, and 4 bases stayed unmatched. The CDR3 protein is CASSVGSSGGAQETQYF. The CDR3 DNA is TGTGCCAGCAGCGTAGGGTCTAGCGGGGGGGCCCAAGAGACCCAGTACTTC.

The CDR3 nucleotides read TGTGCCTGGAATCTTAAAACAGATACGCAGTATTTT. Amino acids: CAWNLKTDTQYF. The J gene is TRBJ2-3, the V gene TRBV30; D is ambiguous. V lost 4 bases and J 3 bases, leaving 8 bases between the germline ends. Germline CDR1 reads GTSNPN; CDR2 reads SVGIG (reference sequence). The CDR3 totals 12 residues.

This clone was seen a single time. The sample contains more than one DNA sequence encoding this CDR3. The V and J genes are TRBV19 and TRBJ1-2; 10 bases map to TRBD1. Germline CDR1 is LNHDA and CDR2 is SQIVND (reference sequence). This CDR3 has 14 residues. The V and J ends lost 5 bases and 2 bases, in that order; junction bases with no gene match: 2. The CDR3 region has the DNA TGTGCCAGTAGTCGGGGACAGGGGAACTATGGCTACACCTTC. This encodes CASSRGQGNYGYTF.

As to this clone: Distinct nucleotide sequences in the sample also encode this CDR3. CDR3 residues: CASSLAGNYEQYF. DNA of the CDR3: TGTGCCAGCAGCTTAGCTGGTAACTACGAGCAGTACTTC. The chain recombines TRBV7-2 with TRBJ2-7; D ambiguous. Trimming cost V 0 bases and J 3 bases, with 6 bases left between them. The CDR3 length is 13 residues. Germline-derived CDR1 and CDR2 are SGHTA and FQGNSA.

V is TRBV19 and J is TRBJ1-5; 9 nucleotides line up with TRBD1. V lost 7 bases, J lost 6 bases, and 4 bases stayed unmatched. The CDR3 has 13 residues. From germline, CDR1 is LNHDA and CDR2 SQIVND (reference sequence). The CDR3 here is CASKGQGFQPQHF. The CDR3 DNA follows: TGTGCCAGTAAAGGACAGGGGTTTCAGCCCCAGCATTTT.

This chain links TRBV7-2 with TRBJ2-5; 7 nucleotides match TRBD1. V shed 5 bases, J shed 1 base, and the junction held 4 bases outside the gene matches. The germline gives CDR1 SGHTA, CDR2 FQGNSA. The CDR3 is 14 amino acids. CDR3 in DNA: TGTGCCAGCAGCGCTCGGACAGGCCAAGAGACCCAGTACTTC. Translated, it gives CASSARTGQETQYF.

The V gene is TRBV7-9, the J gene TRBJ2-5; D is uncertain. Trimming removed 5 bases from V and 3 bases from J, with 22 bases in between. The CDR3 is 17 amino acids. Germline CDR1 reads SEHNR; CDR2 reads FQNEAQ (reference sequence). CDR3 sequence reads: CASSLEVSVRREETQYF. Written as DNA, the CDR3 is TGTGCCAGCAGCCTAGAGGTATCGGTCAGGCGAGAAGAGACCCAGTACTTC.

The chain couples TRBV27 to TRBJ2-7; D is possibly TRBD1 or TRBD2 (5 bases each). In germline, CDR1 is MNHEY, CDR2 SMNVEV (reference sequence). This CDR3 contains 15 residues. V gave up 3 bases and J gave up 2 bases, with 14 bases separating them. The CDR3 loop is CASSLVGVGPYEQYF. The CDR3 region has the DNA TGTGCCAGCAGTTTGGTGGGGGTGGGCCCCTACGAGCAGTACTTC.

This chain connects TRBV7-6 to TRBJ2-7; D not resolved. Germline CDR1 is SGHVS and CDR2 is FNYEAQ. The CDR3 spans 19 residues. V lost 0 bases to trimming and J lost 5 bases, with 26 bases between them. The CDR3 region has the DNA TGTGCCAGCAGCTTAGCGCGATTGGTCGGCCAGCGCGATTCAAACGAGCAGTACTTC. Its protein product is CASSLARLVGQRDSNEQYF.

The rearrangement uses TRBV18 and TRBJ1-1; 7 bases are shared with TRBD1. Germline V gene sequence: CDR1 KGHSH, CDR2 LQKENI. The CDR3 length is 16 residues. Trimming cost V 3 bases and J 1 base; bases outside gene matches: 8. The CDR3 region is CASSPWAGDRNTEAFF. The CDR3 DNA is TGTGCCAGCTCACCTTGGGCAGGGGACAGGAACACTGAAGCTTTCTTT.

The rearrangement uses TRBV10-3 and TRBJ2-1; TRBD2 matches at 8 bases. The CDR3 totals 15 residues. In germline, CDR1 is ENHRY, CDR2 SYGVKD. V shed 3 bases and J 7 bases; nucleotides not matched to a gene: 8. This CDR3 is CAISDLLAGKNEQFF. The CDR3 DNA is TGTGCCATCAGTGACCTGCTAGCGGGTAAAAATGAGCAGTTCTTC.

The V and J genes are TRBV9 and TRBJ2-7, with D perhaps TRBD1 (5 bases). There are 17 residues in the CDR3. With 2 bases removed from V and 4 bases from J, the gap between germline ends came to 22 bases. Germline V gene sequence: CDR1 SGDLS, CDR2 YYNGEE. The CDR3 sequence is CASSVVLGQGGKYEQYF. CDR3 bases: TGTGCCAGCAGCGTCGTTCTGGGCCAGGGTGGAAAATACGAGCAGTACTTC.

V gene TRBV5-1 combines with J gene TRBJ1-1; D not resolved. The germline V gene encodes CDR1 SGHRS and CDR2 YFSETQ. The CDR3 runs 15 residues. The V end lost 2 bases, the J end lost 1 base, and 12 bases lay between the germline ends. The CDR3 sequence is CASSLILDGNTEAFF. The CDR3 coding sequence is TGCGCCAGCAGCTTAATCTTGGACGGGAACACTGAAGCTTTCTTT.

The chain uses TRBV28 and TRBJ1-5; the match to TRBD1 covers 11 bases. Germline lookup yields CDR1 MDHEN and CDR2 SYDVKM. The CDR3 consists of 16 residues. V was pared by 7 bases and J by 2 bases, with 7 bases of the junction left unmatched. DNA for the CDR3: TGTGCCAGCAAGAGCGCGGGACAGGGGGGCAATCAGCCCCAGCATTTT. This encodes CASKSAGQGGNQPQHF.

The DNA for the CDR3 is TGTGCCAGCAGTTTATTGGGGGGTTCGGTCTCGCACATAAGTAGGCAAGAGACCCAGTACTTC. Its translation: CASSLLGGSVSHISRQETQYF. J is TRBJ2-5 and V is TRBV27; TRBD2 is a possible D gene (6 bases). This CDR3 is built from 21 residues. Between the trimmed V and J ends, which lost 1 base and 2 bases, there was a span of 29 bases. Per the germline V gene, CDR1 is MNHEY and CDR2 is SMNVEV (reference sequence).

This clone appeared a single time. The CDR3, as DNA: TGTGCCAGCAGTTCCTTAGCGGGAGGAGGTCATACGCAGTATTTT. Amino acid sequence: CASSSLAGGGHTQYF. The chain combines TRBV28 with TRBJ2-3; 10 nucleotides line up with TRBD2. V shed 4 bases, J shed 7 bases, and the junction held 8 bases outside the gene matches. CDR1 is MDHEN and CDR2 is SYDVKM in the germline V gene. The CDR3 runs 15 residues.